These 19 T cell receptor beta chains came from one sample sequenced in a study of T cell responses to AZD1222 COVID-19 vaccine. Generated by immunoSEQ multiplex PCR, the TCRdb table keeps only in-frame clones and is missing some. The profile shows 140,000 to 150,000 clones, 80% to 95% of them singletons. The sample consisted of peripheral blood, taken on day 0 of AZD1222 vaccination. The receptor source for this set is an adult in good health.

The V call is TRBV5-1, the J call TRBJ2-5, with TRBD2 matching over 10 bases. The CDR3 has 15 amino acids. With 0 bases clipped from V and 2 bases from J, the junction kept 1 base outside the gene matches. CDR1 is SGHRS and CDR2 is YFSETQ in the germline V gene. The CDR3 is CASSLGLAGQETQYF. In nucleotides, the CDR3 is TGCGCCAGCAGCTTGGGACTAGCGGGTCAAGAGACCCAGTACTTC. Based on the CDR3 plus reference TRBV5-1 and TRBJ2-5, the full variable domain is KAGVTQTPRYLIKTRGQQVTLSCSPISGHRSVSWYQQTPGQGLQFLFEYFSETQRNKGNFPGRFSGRQFSNSRSEMNVSTLELGDSALYLCASSLGLAGQETQYFGPGTRLLVL.

The CDR3 DNA reads TGTGCCAGCAGTTACGGGGCAGGGAGTGAAAAACTGTTTTTT. Translated, it gives CASSYGAGSEKLFF. The V call is TRBV6-5, the J call TRBJ1-4; D perhaps matches TRBD1 (5 bases). V shed 2 bases and J shed 7 bases, with 11 bases lying between them. The CDR3 extends over 14 amino acids. The germline CDR1 and CDR2 sequences are MNHEY and SVGAGI.

The chain carries TRBV6-6 and TRBJ2-7; D may be TRBD1 (5 bases). The germline V and J ends were trimmed by 8 bases and 2 bases, with 10 bases remaining between them. Germline assignment: CDR1 MNHNY and CDR2 SVGAGI (reference sequence). The CDR3 extends over 12 amino acids. The CDR3 region has the DNA TGTGCCAGCCGGACGGACACCTACGAGCAGTACTTC. It encodes CASRTDTYEQYF.

The rearrangement joins TRBV12-5 to TRBJ2-1; D is unclear. Germline values: CDR1 LGHNT, CDR2 FRNRAP. V was pared by 8 bases and J by 0 bases, with 11 bases between. This CDR3 has 14 amino acids. In DNA form, the CDR3 reads TGTGCTAGTAAGGGCGGAAGCTCCTACAATGAGCAGTTCTTC. Protein: CASKGGSSYNEQFF.

The chain recombines TRBV7-3 with TRBJ1-5; D gene uncertain. Germline V gene sequence: CDR1 SGHTA, CDR2 FQGTGA. CDR3 size: 13 residues. Trimming cost V 0 bases and J 6 bases, with 6 bases left between them. The CDR3 spells CASSLTYSQPQHF. CDR3 sequence (DNA): TGTGCCAGCAGCTTAACTTACAGTCAGCCCCAGCATTTT.

The sample holds one count of this clone. This chain uses TRBV27 with TRBJ2-3; the match to TRBD1 covers 10 bases. This CDR3 is built from 18 residues. Per the germline V gene, CDR1 is MNHEY and CDR2 is SMNVEV (reference sequence). With V trimmed by 2 bases and J by 4 bases, 12 bases remained unmatched. The DNA of the CDR3 is TGTGCCAGCAGTTTAGAAGGACCCGGGACAGGGGTTGCAGATACGCAGTATTTT. This codes for CASSLEGPGTGVADTQYF.

The V call is TRBV10-3, the J call TRBJ1-2; no firm D call. V gave up 6 bases and J gave up 3 bases, with 5 bases separating them. Germline CDR1 ENHRY, CDR2 SYGVKD. This CDR3 region has 11 residues. The CDR3 reads CAISPDYGYTF. DNA for the CDR3: TGTGCCATCAGCCCAGACTATGGCTACACCTTC.

The table lists this clone with a few counts. The chain recombines TRBV7-2 with TRBJ1-6, with 9 bases fitting TRBD1. This CDR3 has 15 amino acids. Germline trimming cut 6 bases from V and 9 bases from J; bases unmatched to any gene: 9. The germline CDR1 and CDR2 sequences are SGHTA and FQGNSA. The DNA of the CDR3 is TGTGCCAGCAGACGACGACAGGGGGTAGGTTCACCCCTCCACTTT. Its protein product is CASRRRQGVGSPLHF.

The gene calls are TRBV7-2 and TRBJ2-5; D possibly matches TRBD1 or TRBD2 (5 bases each). Germline assignment: CDR1 SGHTA and CDR2 FQGNSA. This CDR3 has 16 amino acids. V lost 0 bases and J lost 8, with 19 bases in between. The CDR3 DNA follows: TGTGCCAGCAGCTTAGCCGCAGGGACCCAAGTACAAACCCAGTACTTC. Amino acid sequence: CASSLAAGTQVQTQYF.

The CDR3 sequence is CASSGQGNSPLHF. CDR3 DNA: TGCGCCAGCAGTGGACAGGGCAATTCACCCCTCCACTTT. The V gene is TRBV10-1, the J gene TRBJ1-6; 7 bases line up with TRBD1. Looked up from germline, CDR1 is WNHNN and CDR2 is SYGVQD (reference sequence). The ends lost 4 bases at V and 7 bases at J; junction bases unmatched: 1. CDR3 size: 13 residues.

This sequence joins TRBV19 and TRBJ2-7; 8 bases are shared with TRBD1. Trimming cost V 5 bases and J 3 bases; bases outside gene matches: 15. CDR3 length: 17 residues. Looked up from germline, CDR1 is LNHDA and CDR2 is SQIVND (reference sequence). The CDR3 loop reads CASSSITGGLKDYEQYF. Here the CDR3 DNA reads TGTGCCAGTAGTTCTATTACAGGGGGATTAAAGGACTACGAGCAGTACTTC.

The chain employs TRBV6-5 and TRBJ2-7; perhaps TRBD2 as D (6 bases). Germline loops: CDR1 MNHEY, CDR2 SVGAGI. The CDR3 covers 15 residues. V shed 7 bases and J shed 2 bases, with 18 bases lying between them. CDR3 region: CASTQPRGRAYEQYF. CDR3 DNA: TGTGCCAGCACCCAACCGCGGGGTAGAGCCTACGAGCAGTACTTC.

V gene TRBV7-3 combines with J gene TRBJ2-1; D is ambiguous. Trimming shortened V by 2 bases and J by 5 bases, and 7 bases separated the two germline ends. This CDR3 spans 13 amino acids. Germline CDR1 reads SGHTA; CDR2 reads FQGTGA. The CDR3 loop reads CASSLRFNNEQFF. The CDR3 region has the DNA TGTGCCAGCAGCTTACGCTTTAACAATGAGCAGTTCTTC.

The rearrangement joins TRBV29-1 to TRBJ1-5, with 8 bases lining up with TRBD1. From germline, CDR1 is SQVTM and CDR2 ANQGSEA. The CDR3 covers 14 residues. V was clipped by 6 bases and J by 5 bases; unmatched bases: 9. The CDR3 region is CSVQTGTGHQPQHF. The CDR3 DNA reads TGCAGCGTCCAGACCGGGACAGGTCATCAGCCCCAGCATTTT.

The chain combines TRBV20-1 with TRBJ1-1, with D possibly matching TRBD1 (6 bases). The CDR3 runs 12 residues. Germline V gives CDR1 DFQATT, CDR2 SNEGSKA (reference sequence). With 3 bases removed from V and 4 bases from J, the gap between germline ends came to 9 bases. The CDR3 DNA reads as TGCAGTGCTAGTGGGGGCATCACTGAAGCTTTCTTT. Protein: CSASGGITEAFF.

The chain employs TRBV6-5 and TRBJ2-7, with D maybe TRBD2 (6 bases). The germline V gene has CDR1 MNHEY and CDR2 SVGAGI. Between the trimmed V and J ends, which lost 8 bases and 0 bases, there was a span of 14 bases. CDR3 length: 14 residues. The CDR3 protein is CASRPGLNSYEQYF. CDR3 nucleotide sequence: TGTGCCAGCCGACCGGGACTTAACTCCTACGAGCAGTACTTC.

This rearrangement joins TRBV30 to TRBJ2-1; 7 bases map to TRBD2. From germline, CDR1 is GTSNPN and CDR2 SVGIG (reference sequence). The trim removed 3 bases at V and 4 bases at J, leaving 3 bases unmatched. The CDR3 totals 13 residues. As DNA, the CDR3 is TGTGCCTGGAGCGGGAGGCTTTACAATGAGCAGTTCTTC. Translation: CAWSGRLYNEQFF.

J is TRBJ1-5 and V is TRBV27; TRBD1 matches 12 bases. CDR3 length: 15 residues. The germline V gene encodes CDR1 MNHEY and CDR2 SMNVEV (reference sequence). The junction had 5 bases not matched to a gene; V was cut back by 5 bases and J by 6 bases. The CDR3 region is CASSMGTGGAQPQHF. CDR3 DNA: TGTGCCAGCAGTATGGGGACAGGGGGCGCTCAGCCCCAGCATTTT.

The rearrangement joins TRBV11-2 to TRBJ2-7, with TRBD1 matching 7 bases. Germline CDR1 reads SGHAT; CDR2 reads FQNNGV. The CDR3 sequence is 14 residues long. The ends lost 1 base at V and 4 bases at J; junction bases unmatched: 4. The CDR3 sequence: CASSLGTGEYEQYF. The CDR3 DNA sequence: TGTGCCAGCAGCTTAGGTACAGGGGAATACGAGCAGTACTTC.